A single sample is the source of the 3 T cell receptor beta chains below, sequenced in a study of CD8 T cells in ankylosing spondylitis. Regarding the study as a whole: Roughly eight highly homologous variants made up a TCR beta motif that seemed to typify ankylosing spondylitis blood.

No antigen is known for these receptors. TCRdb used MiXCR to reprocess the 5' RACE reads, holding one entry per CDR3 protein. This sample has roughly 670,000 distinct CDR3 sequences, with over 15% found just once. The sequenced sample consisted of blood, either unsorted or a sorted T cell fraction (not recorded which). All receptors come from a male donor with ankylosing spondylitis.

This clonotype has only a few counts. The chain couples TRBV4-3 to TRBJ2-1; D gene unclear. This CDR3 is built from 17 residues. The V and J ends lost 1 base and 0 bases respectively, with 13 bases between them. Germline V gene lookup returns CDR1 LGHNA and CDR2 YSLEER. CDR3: CASSQVSVTSSYNEQFF. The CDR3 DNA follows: TGCGCCAGCAGCCAAGTGTCAGTAACGAGCTCCTACAATGAGCAGTTCTTC.

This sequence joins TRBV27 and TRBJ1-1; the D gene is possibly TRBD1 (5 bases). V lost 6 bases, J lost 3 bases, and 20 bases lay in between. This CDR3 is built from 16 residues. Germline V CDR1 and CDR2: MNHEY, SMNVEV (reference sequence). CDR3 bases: TGTGCCAGCAGGTTACTAGGGGAAGGGATTTACACTGAAGCTTTCTTT. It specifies CASRLLGEGIYTEAFF.

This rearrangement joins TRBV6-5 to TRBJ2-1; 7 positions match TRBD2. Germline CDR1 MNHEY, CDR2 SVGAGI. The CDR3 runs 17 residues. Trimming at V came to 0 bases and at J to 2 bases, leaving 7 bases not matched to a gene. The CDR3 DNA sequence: TGTGCCAGCAGTTACTCGTCAGCGGGACCGCCCTACAATGAGCAGTTCTTC. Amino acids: CASSYSSAGPPYNEQFF.